The 19 T cell receptor beta chains in this list originate from one sample, sequenced in a study of cytomegalovirus exposure and HLA in healthy donors. The PCR was carried out with 60 Vbeta primers and 13 Jbeta primers. The repertoire was sequenced with immunoSEQ multiplex PCR; TCRdb's copy has only in-frame clones and lacks some. The repertoire table contains some 110,000 clones. The sequenced sample consisted of PBMCs. Source of these receptors: a man aged 25-40 years in good health and CMV-seronegative.

This rearrangement joins TRBV6-6 to TRBJ1-4; TRBD1 agrees at 9 bases. V shed 5 bases and J 5 bases; nucleotides not matched to a gene: 6. Germline assignment: CDR1 MNHNY and CDR2 SVGAGI (reference sequence). The CDR3 has 15 amino acids. As DNA, the CDR3 is TGTGCCAGCAGTCGTATACAGGGGGCAAATGAAAAACTGTTTTTT. This encodes CASSRIQGANEKLFF.

This chain joins TRBV29-1 and TRBJ1-2; 9 positions agree with TRBD1. Germline V gene sequence: CDR1 SQVTM, CDR2 ANQGSEA. The CDR3 is made up of 13 amino acids. Losses at the gene ends were 6 bases for V and 6 bases for J; bases not matched to a gene: 8. The DNA for the CDR3 is TGCAGCGTGGACGGGACAGGGTCGAATGGCTACACCTTC. This gives the protein CSVDGTGSNGYTF.

V gene TRBV9 combines with J gene TRBJ2-5, with 14 bases matching TRBD2. The CDR3 extends over 17 amino acids. V dropped 4 bases and J dropped 2; count of bases not matched to a gene: 7. Germline CDR1 is SGDLS and CDR2 is YYNGEE. CDR3 bases: TGTGCCAGCAGCCGGGGACTAGCGGGAGAGCGACAAGAGACCCAGTACTTC. Protein: CASSRGLAGERQETQYF.

V is TRBV15 and J is TRBJ1-4; a possible D gene is TRBD1 (5 bases). Looked up from germline, CDR1 is LNHNV and CDR2 is YYDKDF (reference sequence). This CDR3 has 15 amino acids. V was trimmed by 0 bases and J by 3 bases, leaving 8 bases between them. The DNA for the CDR3 is TGTGCCACCAGCAGAGAGGCAGGGCCTAATGAAAAACTGTTTTTT. Its translation: CATSREAGPNEKLFF.

This sequence joins TRBV7-6 and TRBJ2-7, with D possibly matching TRBD1 (7 bases). The CDR3 totals 15 residues. The V end lost 1 base, the J end lost 3 bases, and 13 bases lay between the germline ends. The V gene's germline CDR1 is SGHVS and CDR2 FNYEAQ. CDR3 protein: CASSLGPGGNYEQYF. CDR3 sequence (DNA): TGTGCCAGCAGCTTAGGCCCAGGGGGGAACTACGAGCAGTACTTC.

The chain is built from TRBV7-9 and TRBJ2-1, with D possibly matching TRBD1 (6 bases). The CDR3 runs to 16 residues. CDR1 SEHNR and CDR2 FQNEAQ come from the germline V gene (reference sequence). Trimming left V 5 bases short and J 4 bases short, with 18 bases between. In DNA, the CDR3 is TGTGCCAGCAGCCCAAGGGACGCAGGGGCTTACAATGAGCAGTTCTTC. It specifies CASSPRDAGAYNEQFF.

The rearrangement uses TRBV6-1 and TRBJ2-2, with D tentatively TRBD1 (5 bases). Germline lookup yields CDR1 MNHNS and CDR2 SASEGT. The CDR3 extends over 15 amino acids. Trimming cost V 5 bases and J 0 bases, with 10 bases left between them. The DNA for the CDR3 is TGTGCCAGCAGTCTTCGACAGCCGAACACCGGGGAGCTGTTTTTT. Translation gives CASSLRQPNTGELFF.

This chain joins TRBV5-6 and TRBJ2-3, with TRBD2 matching 14 bases. The length of the CDR3 is 18 residues. V shed 4 bases and J 1 base; nucleotides not matched to a gene: 8. The germline CDR1 and CDR2 sequences are SGHDT and YYEEEE. CDR3 coding DNA: TGTGCCAGCAGCCGACTAGCGGGAGGGCCTATAGGCACAGATACGCAGTATTTT. Translating gives CASSRLAGGPIGTDTQYF. Filled out from reference TRBV5-6 and TRBJ2-3, the complete variable domain reads DAGVTQSPTHLIKTRGQQVTLRCSPKSGHDTVSWYQQALGQGPQFIFQYYEEEERQRGNFPDRFSGHQFPNYSSELNVNALLLGDSALYLCASSRLAGGPIGTDTQYFGPGTRLTVL.

The chain couples TRBV29-1 to TRBJ1-5; TRBD1 might be the D (6 bases). Trimming removed 4 bases from V and 0 bases from J, with 10 bases in between. Looked up from germline, CDR1 is SQVTM and CDR2 is ANQGSEA. The CDR3 sequence is 14 residues long. This chain's CDR3 is CSVGVDSSNQPQHF. The DNA for the CDR3 is TGCAGCGTTGGGGTGGACAGTAGCAATCAGCCCCAGCATTTT.

In regard to this clone: Other nucleotide sequences from this sample produce the same CDR3. The CDR3 spells CAIRPTGAGQPQHF. In DNA, the CDR3 is TGTGCCATCAGACCAACAGGGGCAGGTCAGCCCCAGCATTTT. This chain connects TRBV10-3 to TRBJ1-5, with 7 positions matching TRBD1. The ends lost 6 bases at V and 6 bases at J; junction bases unmatched: 8. The CDR3 is 14 residues long. CDR1 and CDR2 from the germline V gene are ENHRY and SYGVKD.

This chain joins TRBV4-1 and TRBJ2-1, with 12 bases aligning to TRBD2. Germline loops: CDR1 MGHRA, CDR2 YSYEKL. This CDR3 region has 16 residues. The V gene end was trimmed by 4 bases and the J gene end by 5 bases; junction bases not matched to a gene: 6. The CDR3 DNA follows: TGCGCCAGCAGCCTTCCTCGGACTAGCGGGAACAATGAGCAGTTCTTC. As protein: CASSLPRTSGNNEQFF.

The rearrangement uses TRBV7-9 and TRBJ1-2, with a possible D match to TRBD1 (5 bases). This CDR3 spans 15 amino acids. V shed 2 bases and J shed 4 bases, with 14 bases lying between them. Germline V lookup: CDR1 SEHNR, CDR2 FQNEAQ (reference sequence). The CDR3 nucleotides are TGTGCCAGCAGCTTAAGTGACAGATGGCGCTATGGCTACACCTTC. Protein: CASSLSDRWRYGYTF. The full variable domain, in which reference TRBV7-9 and TRBJ1-2 provide the parts outside the CDR3, is DTGVSQNPRHKITKRGQNVTFRCDPISEHNRLYWYRQTLGQGPEFLTYFQNEAQLEKSRLLSDRFSAERPKGSFSTLEIQRTEQGDSAMYLCASSLSDRWRYGYTFGSGTRLTVV.

The genes are TRBV7-2 and TRBJ1-4; no reliable D call. V lost 5 bases to trimming and J lost 2 bases, with 9 bases between them. Per the germline V gene, CDR1 is SGHTA and CDR2 is FQGNSA. CDR3 length equals 14 residues. The CDR3 here is CASSTVGTNEKLFF. The CDR3 DNA sequence: TGTGCCAGCAGCACAGTTGGGACTAATGAAAAACTGTTTTTT.

The genes are TRBV6-1 and TRBJ2-1, with D perhaps TRBD1 (6 bases). This CDR3 has 16 amino acids. CDR1 and CDR2 (germline): MNHNS, SASEGT. The ends were cut back, 4 bases at V and 3 bases at J, with 16 bases in the middle. The CDR3 DNA follows: TGTGCCAGCAGTGTGGAGGAAACAGGGAACTACAATGAGCAGTTCTTC. This translates into CASSVEETGNYNEQFF.

The V and J genes are TRBV30 and TRBJ2-1; D remains unclear. Germline V lookup: CDR1 GTSNPN, CDR2 SVGIG (reference sequence). The CDR3 is 12 residues long. Trimming stripped 2 bases from V and 7 bases from J, with 9 bases between. The CDR3 loop reads CAWSRQTNEQFF. The DNA for the CDR3 is TGTGCCTGGAGTAGGCAGACAAATGAGCAGTTCTTC.

Comment on this clone: The junction departs from the called germline gene at one end, perhaps through a read error. The chain joins TRBV7-6 to TRBJ2-2; D unclear. The CDR3 extends over 17 amino acids. Germline assignment: CDR1 SGHVS and CDR2 FNYEAQ. The CDR3, as DNA: TGTGCCAGTAGCTTATACCCCCCCGTATACGGCACCGGGGAGCTGTTTTTT. Protein: CASSLYPPVYGTGELFF.

The CDR3 sequence: CASSLRVMEGLNTEAFF. CDR3 DNA: TGCGCCAGCAGCTTGCGAGTGATGGAGGGTCTGAACACTGAAGCTTTCTTT. The chain is built from TRBV5-1 and TRBJ1-1; the D is unclear. CDR3 size: 17 residues. Trimming left V 1 base short and J 0 bases short, with 16 bases between. CDR1 is SGHRS and CDR2 is YFSETQ in the germline V gene. Filled out from reference TRBV5-1 and TRBJ1-1, the complete variable domain reads KAGVTQTPRYLIKTRGQQVTLSCSPISGHRSVSWYQQTPGQGLQFLFEYFSETQRNKGNFPGRFSGRQFSNSRSEMNVSTLELGDSALYLCASSLRVMEGLNTEAFFGQGTRLTVV.

This sequence joins TRBV11-1 and TRBJ2-3, with D hard to call. V was trimmed by 0 bases and J by 1 base, leaving 5 bases between them. Germline V CDR1 and CDR2: SGHAT, FQDESV (reference sequence). The CDR3 is 14 residues long. As DNA, the CDR3 is TGTGCCAGCAGCTTAGCTGCAGGCACAGATACGCAGTATTTT. This encodes CASSLAAGTDTQYF.

V usage is TRBV11-1 and J usage is TRBJ1-1; D is perhaps TRBD1 (6 bases). From germline, CDR1 is SGHAT and CDR2 FQDESV (reference sequence). With 3 bases removed from V and 3 bases from J, the gap between germline ends came to 14 bases. This CDR3 is built from 15 residues. This CDR3 is CASSFPTGRYTEAFF. For the CDR3, the DNA is TGTGCCAGCAGCTTTCCGACAGGAAGGTACACTGAAGCTTTCTTT.